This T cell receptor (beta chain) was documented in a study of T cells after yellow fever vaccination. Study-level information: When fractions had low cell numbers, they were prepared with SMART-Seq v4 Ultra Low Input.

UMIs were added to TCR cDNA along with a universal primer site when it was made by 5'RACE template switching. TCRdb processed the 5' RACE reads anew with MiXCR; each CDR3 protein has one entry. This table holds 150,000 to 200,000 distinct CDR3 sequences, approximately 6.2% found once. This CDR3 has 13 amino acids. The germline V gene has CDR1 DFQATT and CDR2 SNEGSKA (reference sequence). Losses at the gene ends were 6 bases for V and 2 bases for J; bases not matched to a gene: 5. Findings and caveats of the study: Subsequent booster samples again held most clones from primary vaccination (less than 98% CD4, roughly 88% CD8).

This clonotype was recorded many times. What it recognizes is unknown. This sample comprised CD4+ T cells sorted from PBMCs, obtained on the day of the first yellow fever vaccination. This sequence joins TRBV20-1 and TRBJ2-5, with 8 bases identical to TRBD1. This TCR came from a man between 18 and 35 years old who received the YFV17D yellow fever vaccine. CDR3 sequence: CSAADRGQETQYF. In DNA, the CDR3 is TGCAGTGCGGCTGACAGGGGTCAAGAGACCCAGTACTTC.